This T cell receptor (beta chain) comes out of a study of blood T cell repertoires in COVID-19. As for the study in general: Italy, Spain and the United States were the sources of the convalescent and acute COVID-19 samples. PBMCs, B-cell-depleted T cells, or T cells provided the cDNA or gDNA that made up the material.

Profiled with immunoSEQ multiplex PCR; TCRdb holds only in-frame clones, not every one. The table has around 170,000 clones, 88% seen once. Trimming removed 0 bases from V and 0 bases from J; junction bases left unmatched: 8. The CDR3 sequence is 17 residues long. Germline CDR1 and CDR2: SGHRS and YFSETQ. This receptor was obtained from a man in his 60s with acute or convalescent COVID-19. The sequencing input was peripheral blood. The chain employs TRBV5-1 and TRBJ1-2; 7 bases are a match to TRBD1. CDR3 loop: CASSLGGQDYSNYGYTF. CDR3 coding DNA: TGCGCCAGCAGCTTGGGCGGACAGGACTATTCTAACTATGGCTACACCTTC.